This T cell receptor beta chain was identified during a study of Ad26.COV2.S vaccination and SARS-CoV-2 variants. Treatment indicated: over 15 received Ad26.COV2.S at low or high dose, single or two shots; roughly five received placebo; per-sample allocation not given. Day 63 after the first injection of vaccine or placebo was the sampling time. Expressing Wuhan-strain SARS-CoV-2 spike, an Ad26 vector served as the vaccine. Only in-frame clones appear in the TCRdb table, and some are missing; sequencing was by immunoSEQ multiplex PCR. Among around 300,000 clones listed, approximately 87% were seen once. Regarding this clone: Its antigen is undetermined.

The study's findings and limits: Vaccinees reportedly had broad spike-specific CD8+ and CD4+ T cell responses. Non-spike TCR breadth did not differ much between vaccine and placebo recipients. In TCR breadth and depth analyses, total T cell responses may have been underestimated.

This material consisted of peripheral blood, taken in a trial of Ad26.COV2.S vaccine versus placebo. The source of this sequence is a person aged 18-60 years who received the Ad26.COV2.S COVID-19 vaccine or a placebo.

The CDR3 sequence is CASSSVRTGGPRGSGTEAFF. CDR3 DNA: TGCGCCAGCAGCTCAGTTCGGACAGGGGGTCCCCGTGGTTCGGGCACTGAAGCTTTCTTT. The chain joins TRBV5-1 to TRBJ1-1, with 10 bases fitting TRBD1. The CDR3 sequence is 20 residues long. Losses at the gene ends were 3 bases for V and 4 bases for J; bases not matched to a gene: 21. The V gene's germline CDR1 is SGHRS and CDR2 YFSETQ.